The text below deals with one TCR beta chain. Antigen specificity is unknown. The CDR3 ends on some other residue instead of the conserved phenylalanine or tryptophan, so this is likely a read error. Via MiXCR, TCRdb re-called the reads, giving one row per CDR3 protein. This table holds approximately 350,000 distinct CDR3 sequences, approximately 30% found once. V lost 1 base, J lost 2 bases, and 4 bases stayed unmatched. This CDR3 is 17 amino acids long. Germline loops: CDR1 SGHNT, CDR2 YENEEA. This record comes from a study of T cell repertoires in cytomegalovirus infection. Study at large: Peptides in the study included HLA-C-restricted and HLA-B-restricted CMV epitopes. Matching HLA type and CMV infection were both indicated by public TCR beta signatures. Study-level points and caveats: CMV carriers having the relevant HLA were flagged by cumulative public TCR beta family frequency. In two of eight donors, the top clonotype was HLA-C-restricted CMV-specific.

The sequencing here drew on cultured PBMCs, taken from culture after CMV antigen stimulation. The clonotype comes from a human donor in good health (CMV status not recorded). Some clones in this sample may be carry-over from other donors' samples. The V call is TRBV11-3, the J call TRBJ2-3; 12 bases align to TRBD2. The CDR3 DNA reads TGTGCCAGCAGCTTAGGACTAGCGGGAGCGTTCACAGATACGCAGTATTTA. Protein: CASSLGLAGAFTDTQYL.